This TCR beta chain was identified during a study of blood T cells in healthy people across ages. Study as a whole: Roughly one uniquely barcoded beta molecule per two T cells was captured.

As for this clonotype: Its antigen remains unidentified.

Notes on the study in general: Changes seen in expanded clonotypes were possibly confounded by donor CMV status left unknown. Strongly correlated with naive T cell percentage was TCR beta diversity.

Through a sample-barcoded 5' primer and a J-beta primer mix, a second PCR was run for roughly 7 to 11 cycles. Each CDR3 protein gets one entry after TCRdb re-called the 5' RACE reads with MiXCR. In the table there are approximately 800,000 distinct CDR3 sequences, 45% to 70% of which are singletons. The CDR3 consists of 14 residues. In germline, CDR1 is SGHVS, CDR2 FQNEAQ. V trimming: 5 bases; J trimming: 6 bases; junction bases outside the gene matches: 9. Each donor was a healthy Caucasian individual from Russia, aged 6 to 90. The TCR was taken from a man between 40 and 49 years old in good health. The chain couples TRBV7-8 to TRBJ2-7; the match to TRBD1 covers 8 bases. Sequencing was done on a sample of blood. This CDR3 reads CASSTEGTGSEQYF. Written as DNA, the CDR3 is TGTGCCAGCAGCACGGAAGGGACAGGATCCGAGCAGTACTTC.